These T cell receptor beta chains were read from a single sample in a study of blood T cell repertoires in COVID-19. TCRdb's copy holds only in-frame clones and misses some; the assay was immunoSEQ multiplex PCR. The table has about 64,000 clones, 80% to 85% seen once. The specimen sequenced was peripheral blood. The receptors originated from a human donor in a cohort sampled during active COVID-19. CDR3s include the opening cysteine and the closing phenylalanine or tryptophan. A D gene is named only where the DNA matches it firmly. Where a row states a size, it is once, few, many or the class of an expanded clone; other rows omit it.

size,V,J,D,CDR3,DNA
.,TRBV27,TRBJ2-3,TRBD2,CASSLNPPAGGTDTQYF,TGTGCCAGCAGTTTAAATCCCCCAGCGGGGGGCACAGATACGCAGTATTTT
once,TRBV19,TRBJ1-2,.,CASSPQPRGSARGYTF,TGTGCCAGTAGCCCCCAACCCCGGGGGAGCGCCAGAGGCTACACCTTC
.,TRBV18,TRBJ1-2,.,CASSPDSNYGYTF,TGTGCCAGCTCACCCGACAGCAACTATGGCTACACCTTC
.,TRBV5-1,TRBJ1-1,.,CASSPMTANTEAFF,TGCGCCAGCAGCCCCATGACAGCTAACACTGAAGCTTTCTTT
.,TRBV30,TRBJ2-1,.,CAWSVLAPPDEQFF,TGTGCCTGGAGTGTTCTAGCCCCACCAGATGAGCAGTTCTTC
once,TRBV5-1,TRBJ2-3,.,CASSLMGREGDTQYF,TGCGCCAGCAGCTTGATGGGCAGGGAAGGCGATACGCAGTATTTT
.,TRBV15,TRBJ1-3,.,CATRGDTGNTIYF,TGTGCCACCAGGGGGGACACTGGAAACACCATATATTTT
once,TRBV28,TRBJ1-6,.,CASSLSRSSYNSPLHF,TGTGCCAGCAGCCTAAGTAGAAGCTCCTATAATTCACCCCTCCACTTT
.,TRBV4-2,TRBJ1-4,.,CASSHGGPGTNEKLFF,TGTGCCAGCAGCCACGGGGGTCCAGGGACTAATGAAAAACTGTTTTTT
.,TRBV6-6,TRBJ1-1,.,CASSYSSPGNTEAFF,TGTGCCAGCAGTTACTCGTCCCCGGGGAACACTGAAGCTTTCTTT
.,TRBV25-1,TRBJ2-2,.,CASKGQTLPGELFF,TGTGCCAGCAAAGGCCAGACTCTCCCCGGGGAGCTGTTTTTT
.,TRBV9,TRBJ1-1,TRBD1,CASSVGDRNTEAFF,TGTGCCAGCAGCGTAGGGGACAGGAACACTGAAGCTTTCTTT
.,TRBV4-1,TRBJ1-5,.,CASSQDLQGNQPQHF,TGCGCCAGCAGCCAAGATCTCCAGGGAAATCAGCCCCAGCATTTT
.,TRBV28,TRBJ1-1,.,CASSLSAWTEAFF,TGTGCCAGCAGTTTATCTGCGTGGACTGAAGCTTTCTTT
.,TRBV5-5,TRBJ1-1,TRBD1,CASSLGQGIGTEAFF,TGTGCCAGCAGCTTGGGACAGGGGATCGGAACTGAAGCTTTCTTT
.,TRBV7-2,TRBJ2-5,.,CASSLARVVTKGVETQYF,TGTGCCAGCAGCTTAGCGCGGGTTGTTACCAAGGGCGTAGAGACCCAGTACTTC